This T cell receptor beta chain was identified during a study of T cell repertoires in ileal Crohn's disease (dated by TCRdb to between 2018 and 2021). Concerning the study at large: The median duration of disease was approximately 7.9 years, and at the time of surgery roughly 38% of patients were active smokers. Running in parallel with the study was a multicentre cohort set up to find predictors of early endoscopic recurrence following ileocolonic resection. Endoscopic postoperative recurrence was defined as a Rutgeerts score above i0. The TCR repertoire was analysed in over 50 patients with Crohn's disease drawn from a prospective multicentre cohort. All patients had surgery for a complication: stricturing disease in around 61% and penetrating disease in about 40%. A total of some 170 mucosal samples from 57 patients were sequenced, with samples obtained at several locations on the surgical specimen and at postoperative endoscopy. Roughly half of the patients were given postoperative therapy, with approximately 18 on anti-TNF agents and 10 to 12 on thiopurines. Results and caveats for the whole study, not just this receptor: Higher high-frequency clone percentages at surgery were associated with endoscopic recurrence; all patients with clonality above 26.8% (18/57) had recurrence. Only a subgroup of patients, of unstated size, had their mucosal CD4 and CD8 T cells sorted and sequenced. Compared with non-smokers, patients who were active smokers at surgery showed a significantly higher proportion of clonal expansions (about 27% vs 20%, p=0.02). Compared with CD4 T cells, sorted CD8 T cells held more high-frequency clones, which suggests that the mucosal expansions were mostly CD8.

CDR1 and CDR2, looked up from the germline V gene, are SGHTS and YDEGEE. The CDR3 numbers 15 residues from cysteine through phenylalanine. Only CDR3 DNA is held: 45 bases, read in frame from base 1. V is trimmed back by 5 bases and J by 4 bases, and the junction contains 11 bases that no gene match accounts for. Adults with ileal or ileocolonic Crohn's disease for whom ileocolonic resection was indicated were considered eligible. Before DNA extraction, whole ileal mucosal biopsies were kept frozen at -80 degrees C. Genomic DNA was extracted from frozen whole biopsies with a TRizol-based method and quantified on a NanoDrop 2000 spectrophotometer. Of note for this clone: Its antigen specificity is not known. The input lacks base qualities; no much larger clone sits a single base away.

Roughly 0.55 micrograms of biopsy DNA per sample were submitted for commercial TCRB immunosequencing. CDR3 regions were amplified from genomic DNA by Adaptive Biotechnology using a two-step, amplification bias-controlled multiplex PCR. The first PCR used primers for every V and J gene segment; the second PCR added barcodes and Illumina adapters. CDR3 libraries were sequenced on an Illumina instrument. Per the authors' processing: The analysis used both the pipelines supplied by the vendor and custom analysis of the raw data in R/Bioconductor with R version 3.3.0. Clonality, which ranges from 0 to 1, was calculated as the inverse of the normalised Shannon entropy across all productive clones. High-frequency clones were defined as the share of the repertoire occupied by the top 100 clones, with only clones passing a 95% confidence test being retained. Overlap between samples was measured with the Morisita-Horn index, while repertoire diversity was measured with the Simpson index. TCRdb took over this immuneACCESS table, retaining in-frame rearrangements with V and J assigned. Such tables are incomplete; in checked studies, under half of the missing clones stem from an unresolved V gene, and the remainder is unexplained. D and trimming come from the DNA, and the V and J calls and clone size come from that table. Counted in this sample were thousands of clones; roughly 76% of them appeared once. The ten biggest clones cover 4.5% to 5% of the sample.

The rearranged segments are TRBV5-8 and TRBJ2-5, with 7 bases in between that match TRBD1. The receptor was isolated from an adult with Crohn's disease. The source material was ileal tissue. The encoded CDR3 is CASRTGTDNGETQYF. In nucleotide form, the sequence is TGTGCCAGCAGGACCGGGACAGACAACGGAGAGACCCAGTACTTC.